This entry describes one TCR beta chain. Its antigen is currently unknown. Time point of the sample: newly diagnosed GD, antithyroid drugs for less than 3 months. From RNA extracted from PBMCs, the TCR library was made. The sample is drawn from a study of regulatory T cells in long-lasting Graves disease. General study findings and limits: Relative to newly diagnosed Graves' patients, persistent ones had lower TCR diversity. No thyroid tissue was studied; the work used peripheral blood only.

iRepertoire HTBI primers and Arm-PCR of CDR3 regions built TCR beta libraries. A single record per CDR3 protein comes from TCRdb applying MiXCR to the multiplex PCR reads. This table holds 580,000 or so distinct CDR3 sequences, roughly a sixth found once. The J segment lost 6 bases and the V segment lost 5 bases, leaving 5 bases of the junction unmatched. The CDR3 sequence is 14 residues long. From germline, CDR1 is MNHEY and CDR2 SMNVEV (reference sequence). These same data were also listed under a study on T cells in Graves' hyperthyroidism and ophthalmopathy.

V gene TRBV27 combines with J gene TRBJ1-5, with TRBD1 matching over 9 bases. This specimen consisted of peripheral blood mononuclear cells (PBMCs), obtained at new diagnosis, from a patient treated with antithyroid drugs. This receptor was taken from a man aged 18 to 35 with Graves disease. For the CDR3, the DNA is TGTGCCAGCAGTCCTGGACAGGGGAGTCAGCCCCAGCATTTT. Amino acid sequence: CASSPGQGSQPQHF.